What follows are 8 T cell receptor beta chains derived from one specimen sequenced in a study of CD8 T cells in Susac syndrome. Reverse transcription of about 0.45 to 1 ug RNA was performed with random hexamers. In TCRdb, the immunoSEQ multiplex PCR reads were re-called with MiXCR into one record per CDR3 protein. Here the sample spans hundreds of thousands of distinct CDR3 sequences, about 96% being singletons. The specimen sequenced was CD4+ T cells from PBMCs. Receptor source: a human donor with multiple sclerosis.

The V call is TRBV3-1, the J call TRBJ2-1; 8 bases line up with TRBD1. CDR3 size: 15 residues. V gave up 4 bases and J gave up 9 bases; unmatched junction bases: 11. In germline, CDR1 is LGHDT, CDR2 YNNKEL (reference sequence). For the CDR3, the DNA is TGTGCCAGCAGCCTGACAGGGGTACGATCGAGTGAGCAGTTCTTC. As protein: CASSLTGVRSSEQFF.

The J gene is TRBJ2-7, the V gene TRBV29-1, with D tentatively TRBD2 (5 bases). This CDR3 contains 11 residues. Trimming left V 0 bases short and J 12 bases short, with 12 bases between. Germline V gene sequence: CDR1 SQVTM, CDR2 ANQGSEA. The CDR3 loop is CSVEDRSRAYF. In DNA form, the CDR3 reads TGCAGCGTTGAAGATCGGTCGCGGGCGTACTTC.

The rearrangement joins TRBV3-1 to TRBJ2-2; 12 bases fit TRBD2. Trimming took 4 bases from V and 1 from J; bases not matched to a gene: 4. Germline V gene lookup returns CDR1 LGHDT and CDR2 YNNKEL (reference sequence). This CDR3 spans 17 amino acids. The CDR3 region is CASSRRTSGKNTGELFF. DNA for the CDR3: TGTGCCAGCAGCCGGCGGACTAGCGGGAAGAACACCGGGGAGCTGTTTTTT.

The rearrangement joins TRBV6-2 or TRBV6-3 to TRBJ2-7, with unresolved D. Germline lookup yields CDR1 MNHEY and CDR2 SVGEGT. Trimming removed 7 bases at V and 1 base at J, with 23 bases between. The CDR3 contains 17 residues. The CDR3, as DNA: TGTGCCAGCACCAACGACGCGTATCAACCCCTTTCCTACGAGCAGTACTTC. This translates into CASTNDAYQPLSYEQYF.

Only one count was recorded for this clonotype. The gene calls are TRBV3-1 and TRBJ2-5, with 11 bases lining up with TRBD2. The length of the CDR3 is 16 residues. V lost 6 bases to trimming and J lost 5 bases; unmatched junction nucleotides: 11. The germline CDR1 and CDR2 sequences are LGHDT and YNNKEL (reference sequence). The DNA of the CDR3 is TGTGCCAGCAGACGGACTAGCGGGTGGGAAAAGGAGACCCAGTACTTC. It translates to CASRRTSGWEKETQYF.

This chain connects TRBV19 to TRBJ2-2, with D possibly matching TRBD2 (7 bases). This CDR3 comprises 15 residues. Germline V CDR1 and CDR2: LNHDA, SQIVND (reference sequence). The germline V and J ends were trimmed by 2 bases and 6 bases, with 13 bases remaining between them. The CDR3, as DNA: TGTGCCAGTAGTATAAGGGGAGGGGGAGCCGGGGAGCTGTTTTTT. It is translated as CASSIRGGGAGELFF.

The chain links TRBV6-5 to TRBJ2-1; D unclear. The CDR3 is made up of 14 amino acids. Germline loops: CDR1 MNHEY, CDR2 SVGAGI. Trimming removed 6 bases at V and 0 bases at J, with 9 bases between. CDR3 in DNA: TGTGCCAGCAGGGGCAGGAGCTCCTACAATGAGCAGTTCTTC. Translation: CASRGRSSYNEQFF.

The chain employs TRBV20-1 and TRBJ2-5; D ambiguous. The germline CDR1 and CDR2 sequences are DFQATT and SNEGSKA (reference sequence). V was clipped by 5 bases and J by 2 bases, with 12 bases between them. The CDR3 has 13 amino acids. As DNA, the CDR3 is TGCAGTGCTGAACCGGTAACTCAAGAGACCCAGTACTTC. Protein product: CSAEPVTQETQYF.